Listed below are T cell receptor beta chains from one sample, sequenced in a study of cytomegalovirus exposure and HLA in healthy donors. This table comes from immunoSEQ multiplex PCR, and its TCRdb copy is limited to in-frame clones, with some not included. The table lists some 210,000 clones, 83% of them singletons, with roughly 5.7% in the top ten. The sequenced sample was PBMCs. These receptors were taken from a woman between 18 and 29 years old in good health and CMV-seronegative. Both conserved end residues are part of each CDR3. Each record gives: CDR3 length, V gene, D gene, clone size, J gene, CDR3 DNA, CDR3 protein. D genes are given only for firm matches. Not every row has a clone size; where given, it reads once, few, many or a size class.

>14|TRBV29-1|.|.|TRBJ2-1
TGCAGCGTTGAAGATCGTCGGACGTTCAATGAGCAGTTCTTC
CSVEDRRTFNEQFF
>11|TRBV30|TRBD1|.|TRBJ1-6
TGTGCCTGGGGGACAGGTTCACCCCTCCACTTT
CAWGTGSPLHF
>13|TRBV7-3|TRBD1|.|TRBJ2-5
TGTGCCAGCAGCCGAGACAGGGGAGAGACCCAGTACTTC
CASSRDRGETQYF
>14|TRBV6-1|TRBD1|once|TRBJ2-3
TGTGCCAGCAACCTAGGACAGGGTCAAAATACGCAGTATTTT
CASNLGQGQNTQYF
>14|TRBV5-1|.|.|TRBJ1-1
TGCGCCAGCAGCTTGGCTGGGATGAACACTGAAGCTTTCTTT
CASSLAGMNTEAFF
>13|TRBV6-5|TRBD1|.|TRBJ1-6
TGTGCCACTCACAGGGGTAGGAATTCACCCCTCCACTTT
CATHRGRNSPLHF
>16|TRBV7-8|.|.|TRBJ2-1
TGTGCCAGCAGCCCCCGGGACCCCCACTCCTACAATGAGCAGTTCTTC
CASSPRDPHSYNEQFF
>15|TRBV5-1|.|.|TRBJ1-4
TGCGCCAGCAGCTTGGCTATGGCCACAGGCGAAAAACTGTTTTTT
CASSLAMATGEKLFF
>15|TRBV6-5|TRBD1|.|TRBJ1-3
TGTGCCAGCAGTTCAGACAGGGGAACTGGAAACACCATATATTTT
CASSSDRGTGNTIYF
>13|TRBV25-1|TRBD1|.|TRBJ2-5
TGTGCCAGCAGAGACAGGGGGCTGGGGCTCCCTAACTTC
CASRDRGLGLPNF
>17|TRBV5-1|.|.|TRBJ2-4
TGCGCCAGCAGCTTGGGACCCCGAAGAATAGCCAAAAACATTCAGTACTTC
CASSLGPRRIAKNIQYF
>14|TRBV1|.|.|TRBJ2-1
TGCACCAGCAGACCAGGTGACTCCTACAATGAGCAGTTCTTC
CTSRPGDSYNEQFF
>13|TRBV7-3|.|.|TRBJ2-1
TGTGCCAGCAGCCCAGGTCCAGGGTATGAGCAGTTCTTC
CASSPGPGYEQFF
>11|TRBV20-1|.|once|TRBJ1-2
TGCAGTGCCTTCGGACAGTATGGCTACACCTTC
CSAFGQYGYTF
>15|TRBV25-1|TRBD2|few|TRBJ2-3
TGTGCCAGCAGTGAGTACGGGGGGGCCACAGATACGCAGTATTTT
CASSEYGGATDTQYF
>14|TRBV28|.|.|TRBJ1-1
TGTGCCAGCAGTCTAGGGGGGCTGGGTACTGAAGCTTTCTTT
CASSLGGLGTEAFF
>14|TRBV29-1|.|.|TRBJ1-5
TGCAGCGTTGGGAACCCCGGCTTCAATCAGCCCCAGCATTTT
CSVGNPGFNQPQHF
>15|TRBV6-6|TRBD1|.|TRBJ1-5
TGTGCCAGCAGCGACAGGGGGATATCCAATCAGCCCCAGCATTTT
CASSDRGISNQPQHF
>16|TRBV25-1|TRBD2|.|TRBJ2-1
TGTGCCAGCAGTATCCCTAGCGGTAGCTCCTACAATGAGCAGTTCTTC
CASSIPSGSSYNEQFF
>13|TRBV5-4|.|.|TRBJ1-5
TGTGCCAGCAGCCCGGGACTGGGACAGCCCCAGCATTTT
CASSPGLGQPQHF
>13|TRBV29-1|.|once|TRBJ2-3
TGCAGCGCCATACGGGATAGCACAGATACGCAGTATTTT
CSAIRDSTDTQYF
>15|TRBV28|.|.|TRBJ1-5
TGTGCCAGCAGTTTCCCCACTGGGAATCTTCAGCCCCAGCATTTT
CASSFPTGNLQPQHF
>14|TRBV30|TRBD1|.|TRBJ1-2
TGTGCCTGGAGTAAGGGACAGACTAGCTATGGCTACACCTTC
CAWSKGQTSYGYTF
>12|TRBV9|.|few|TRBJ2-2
TGTGCCAGCAGCGTAGCTACCGGGGAGCTGTTTTTT
CASSVATGELFF
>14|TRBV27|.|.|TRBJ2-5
TGTGCCAGCAGCCTCCGGCAGGCCCAAGAGACCCAGTACTTC
CASSLRQAQETQYF
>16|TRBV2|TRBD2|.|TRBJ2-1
TGTGCCAGCAGTCAGGGACTAGCGGGGGGCCCGGGTGAGCAGTTCTTC
CASSQGLAGGPGEQFF
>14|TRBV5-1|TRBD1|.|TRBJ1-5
TGCGCCAGCAGCTTGGGAACAGGGGGCCAGCCCCAGCATTTT
CASSLGTGGQPQHF
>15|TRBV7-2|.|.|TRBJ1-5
TGTGCCAGCAGGACGAGGGGGACCAGCAATCAGCCCCAGCATTTT
CASRTRGTSNQPQHF
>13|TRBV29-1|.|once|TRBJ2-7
TGCAGCGTTGAAGTAGGAGGACTCTACGAACAGTACTTC
CSVEVGGLYEQYF
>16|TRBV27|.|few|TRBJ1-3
TGTGCCAGCAGTCCCGAGGACGGTATCTCTGGAAACACCATATATTTT
CASSPEDGISGNTIYF
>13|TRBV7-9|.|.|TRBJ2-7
TGTGCCAGCGGGGCGGGGATCACCTACGAGCAGTACTTC
CASGAGITYEQYF
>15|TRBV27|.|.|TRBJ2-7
TGTGCCAGCAGCCGAGGCCAGCAGTTGCACTACGAGCAGTACTTC
CASSRGQQLHYEQYF
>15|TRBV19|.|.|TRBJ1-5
TGTGCCAGTAGTCCCTCGAGCGGGGGCAATCAGCCCCAGCATTTT
CASSPSSGGNQPQHF
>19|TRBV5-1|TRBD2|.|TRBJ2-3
TGCGCCAGCAGCGACGGACTAGCGGGGGCCTTGATTAGCACAGATACGCAGTATTTT
CASSDGLAGALISTDTQYF
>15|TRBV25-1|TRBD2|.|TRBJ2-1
TGTGCCAGCAGTAAAGCGGGGGTGACCTACAATGAGCAGTTCTTC
CASSKAGVTYNEQFF
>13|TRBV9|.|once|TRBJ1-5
TGTGCCAGCAGCGGATTGGGGAATCAGCCCCAGCATTTT
CASSGLGNQPQHF
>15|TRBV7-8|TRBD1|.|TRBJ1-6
TGTGCCAGCAGCTTAGGACAGGGGAATTACTCACCCCTCCACTTT
CASSLGQGNYSPLHF
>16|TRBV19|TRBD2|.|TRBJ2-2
TGTGCCAGTAGTCCCCGAACTAGCGGTAACACCGGGGAGCTGTTTTTT
CASSPRTSGNTGELFF
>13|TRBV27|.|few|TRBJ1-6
TGTGCCAGCAGTTTCGGGTACGGTTCACCCCTCCACTTT
CASSFGYGSPLHF
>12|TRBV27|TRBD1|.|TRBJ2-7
TGTGCCAACCCGACAGGGGCGCGAGAGCAGTACTTC
CANPTGAREQYF
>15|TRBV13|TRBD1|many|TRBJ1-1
TGTGCCAGCAGCCGAAAACGGGACAGGGATCCTGAAGCTTTCTTT
CASSRKRDRDPEAFF